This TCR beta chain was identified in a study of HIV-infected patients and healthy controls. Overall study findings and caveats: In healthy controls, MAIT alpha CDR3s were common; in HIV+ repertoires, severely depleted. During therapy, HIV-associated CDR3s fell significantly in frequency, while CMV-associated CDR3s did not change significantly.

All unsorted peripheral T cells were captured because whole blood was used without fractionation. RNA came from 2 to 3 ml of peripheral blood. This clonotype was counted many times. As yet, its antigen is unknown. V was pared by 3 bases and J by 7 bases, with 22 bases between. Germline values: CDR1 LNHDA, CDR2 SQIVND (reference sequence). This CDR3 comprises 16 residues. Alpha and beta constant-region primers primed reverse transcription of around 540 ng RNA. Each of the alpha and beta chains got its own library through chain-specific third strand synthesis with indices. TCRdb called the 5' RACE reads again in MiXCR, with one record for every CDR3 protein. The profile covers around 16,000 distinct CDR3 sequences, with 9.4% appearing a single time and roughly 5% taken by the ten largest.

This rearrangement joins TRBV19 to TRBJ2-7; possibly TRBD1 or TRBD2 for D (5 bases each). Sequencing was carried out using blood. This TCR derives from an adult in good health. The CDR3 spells CASSIEGGLRGGEQYF. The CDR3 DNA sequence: TGTGCCAGTAGTATCGAAGGAGGACTTCGGGGCGGTGAGCAGTACTTC. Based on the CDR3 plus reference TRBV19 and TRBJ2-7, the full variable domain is DGGITQSPKYLFRKEGQNVTLSCEQNLNHDAMYWYRQDPGQGLRLIYYSQIVNDFQKGDIAEGYSVSREKKESFPLTVTSAQKNPTAFYLCASSIEGGLRGGEQYFGPGTRLTVT.